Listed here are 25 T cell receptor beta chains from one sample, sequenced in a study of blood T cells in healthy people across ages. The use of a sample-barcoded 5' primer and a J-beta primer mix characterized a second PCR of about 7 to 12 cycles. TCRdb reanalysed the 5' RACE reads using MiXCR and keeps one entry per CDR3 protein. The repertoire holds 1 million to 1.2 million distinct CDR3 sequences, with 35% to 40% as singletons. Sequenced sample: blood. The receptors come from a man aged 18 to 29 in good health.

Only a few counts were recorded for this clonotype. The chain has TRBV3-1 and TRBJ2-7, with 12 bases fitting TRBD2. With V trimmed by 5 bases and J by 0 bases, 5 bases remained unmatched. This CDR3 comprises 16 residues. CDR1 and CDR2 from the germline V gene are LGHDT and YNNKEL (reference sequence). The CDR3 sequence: CASSGLLAGGSYEQYF. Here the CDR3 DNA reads TGTGCCAGCAGCGGATTACTAGCGGGGGGCTCCTACGAGCAGTACTTC.

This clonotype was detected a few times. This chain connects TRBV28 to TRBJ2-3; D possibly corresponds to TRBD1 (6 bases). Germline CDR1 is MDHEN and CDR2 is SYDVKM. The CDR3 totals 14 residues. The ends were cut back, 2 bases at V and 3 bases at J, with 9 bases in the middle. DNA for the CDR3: TGTGCCAGCAGTTTACAGGACAGAACAGATACGCAGTATTTT. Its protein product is CASSLQDRTDTQYF.

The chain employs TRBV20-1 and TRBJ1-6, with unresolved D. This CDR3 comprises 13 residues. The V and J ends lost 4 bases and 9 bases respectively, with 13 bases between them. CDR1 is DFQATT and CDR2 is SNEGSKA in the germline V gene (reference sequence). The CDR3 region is CSATADVFSPLHF. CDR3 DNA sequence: TGCAGTGCTACGGCTGATGTGTTTTCACCCCTCCACTTT.

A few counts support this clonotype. In DNA, the CDR3 is TGCGCCAGCAGCTTGGCCTCGGGGGGGCTTAATGAGCAGTTCTTC. This sequence encodes CASSLASGGLNEQFF. The chain recombines TRBV5-1 with TRBJ2-1, with TRBD2 identical over 8 bases. CDR3 length: 15 residues. Germline values: CDR1 SGHRS, CDR2 YFSETQ. The trim removed 0 bases at V and 7 bases at J, leaving 6 bases unmatched.

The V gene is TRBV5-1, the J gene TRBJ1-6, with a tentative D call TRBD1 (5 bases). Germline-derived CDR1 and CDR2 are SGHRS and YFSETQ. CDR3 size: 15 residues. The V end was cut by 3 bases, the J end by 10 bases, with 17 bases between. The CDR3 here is CASSWVQGTGSPLHF. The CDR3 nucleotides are TGCGCCAGCAGCTGGGTTCAGGGTACTGGGTCACCCCTCCACTTT.

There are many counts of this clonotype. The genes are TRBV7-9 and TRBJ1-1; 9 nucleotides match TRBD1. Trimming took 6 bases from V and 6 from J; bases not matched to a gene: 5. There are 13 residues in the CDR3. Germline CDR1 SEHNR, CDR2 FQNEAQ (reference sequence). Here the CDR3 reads CASSLGQGAEAFF. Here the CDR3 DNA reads TGTGCCAGCAGTTTGGGACAGGGCGCTGAAGCTTTCTTT.

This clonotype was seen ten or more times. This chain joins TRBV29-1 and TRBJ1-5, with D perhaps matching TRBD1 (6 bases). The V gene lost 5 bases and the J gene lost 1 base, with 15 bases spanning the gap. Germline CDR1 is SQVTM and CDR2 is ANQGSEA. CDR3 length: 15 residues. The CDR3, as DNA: TGCAGCGTTCTACAGGGTACGGAAAGCAATCAGCCCCAGCATTTT. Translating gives CSVLQGTESNQPQHF.

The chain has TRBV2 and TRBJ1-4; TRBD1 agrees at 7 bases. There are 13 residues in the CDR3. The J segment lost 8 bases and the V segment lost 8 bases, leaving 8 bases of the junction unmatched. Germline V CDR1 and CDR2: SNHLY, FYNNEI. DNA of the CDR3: TGTGCCAGCCACCAGGGGGAAAAGGAAAAACTGTTTTTT. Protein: CASHQGEKEKLFF.

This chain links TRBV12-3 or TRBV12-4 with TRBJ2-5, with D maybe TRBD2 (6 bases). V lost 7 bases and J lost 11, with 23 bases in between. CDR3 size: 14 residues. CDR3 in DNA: TGTGCCAGCACCAGACCCGGGGGACCCAATGAGCAGTACTTC. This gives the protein CASTRPGGPNEQYF.

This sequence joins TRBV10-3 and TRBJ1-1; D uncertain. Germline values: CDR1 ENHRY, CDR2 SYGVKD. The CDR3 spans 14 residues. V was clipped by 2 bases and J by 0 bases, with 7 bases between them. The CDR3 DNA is TGTGCCATCAGTGAGGAGCTAGTGAACACTGAAGCTTTCTTT. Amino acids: CAISEELVNTEAFF.

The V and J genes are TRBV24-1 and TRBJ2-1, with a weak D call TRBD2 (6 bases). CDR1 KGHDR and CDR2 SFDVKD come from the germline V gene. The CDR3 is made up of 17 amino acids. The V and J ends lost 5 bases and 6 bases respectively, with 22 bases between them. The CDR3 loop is CATSGGEGVERVNEQFF. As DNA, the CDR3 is TGTGCCACCAGTGGCGGGGAAGGGGTCGAAAGGGTCAATGAGCAGTTCTTC.

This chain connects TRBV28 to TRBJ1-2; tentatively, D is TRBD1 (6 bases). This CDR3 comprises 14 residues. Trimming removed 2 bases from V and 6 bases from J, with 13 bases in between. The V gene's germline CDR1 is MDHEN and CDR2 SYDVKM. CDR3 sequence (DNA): TGTGCCAGCAGTTTAGCCGACAGGCAGGATGGCTACACCTTC. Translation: CASSLADRQDGYTF.

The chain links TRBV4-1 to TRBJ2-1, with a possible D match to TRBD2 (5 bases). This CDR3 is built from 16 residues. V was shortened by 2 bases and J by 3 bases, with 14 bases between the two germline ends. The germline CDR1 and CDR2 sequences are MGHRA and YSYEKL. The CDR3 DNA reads TGCGCCAGCAGCCAATCTGGTAGCGCCTTCTACAATGAGCAGTTCTTC. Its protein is CASSQSGSAFYNEQFF.

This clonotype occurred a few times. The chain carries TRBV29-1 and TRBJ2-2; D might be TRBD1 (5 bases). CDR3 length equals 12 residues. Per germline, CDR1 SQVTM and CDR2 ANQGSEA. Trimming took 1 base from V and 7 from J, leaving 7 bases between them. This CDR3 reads CSVEGGGGELFF. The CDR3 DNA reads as TGCAGCGTTGAAGGGGGCGGCGGGGAGCTGTTTTTT.

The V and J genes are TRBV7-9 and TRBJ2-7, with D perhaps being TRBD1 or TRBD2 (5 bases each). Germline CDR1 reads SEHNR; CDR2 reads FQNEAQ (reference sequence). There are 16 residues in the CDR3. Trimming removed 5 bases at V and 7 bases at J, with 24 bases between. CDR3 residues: CASSTYRDLSGNEQYF. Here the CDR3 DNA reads TGTGCCAGCAGCACCTACCGGGACCTCTCTGGCAATGAGCAGTACTTC.

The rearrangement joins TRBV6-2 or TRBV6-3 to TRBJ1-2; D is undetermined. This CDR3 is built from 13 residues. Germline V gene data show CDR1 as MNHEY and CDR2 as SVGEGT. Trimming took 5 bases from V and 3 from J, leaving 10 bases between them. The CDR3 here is CASSTHSDYGYTF. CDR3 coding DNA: TGTGCCAGCAGTACACATAGCGACTATGGCTACACCTTC.

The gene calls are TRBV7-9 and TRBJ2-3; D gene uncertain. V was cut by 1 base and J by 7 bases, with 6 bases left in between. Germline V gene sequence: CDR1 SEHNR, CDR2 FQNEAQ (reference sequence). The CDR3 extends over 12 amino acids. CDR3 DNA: TGTGCCAGCAGCTTAGGTGCAAATACGCAGTATTTT. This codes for CASSLGANTQYF.

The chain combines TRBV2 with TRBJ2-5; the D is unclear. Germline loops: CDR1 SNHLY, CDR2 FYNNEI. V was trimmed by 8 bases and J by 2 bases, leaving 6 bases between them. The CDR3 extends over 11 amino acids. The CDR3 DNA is TGTGCCAGCGCCAATCAAGAGACCCAGTACTTC. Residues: CASANQETQYF.

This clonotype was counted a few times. CDR3 nucleotides: TGTGCCAGCAGTTTGGTGACAGGGGCCACTAACTATGGCTACACCTTC. Its protein product is CASSLVTGATNYGYTF. The V and J genes are TRBV27 and TRBJ1-2, with 8 bases identical to TRBD1. The CDR3 has 16 amino acids. Germline CDR1 is MNHEY and CDR2 is SMNVEV (reference sequence). Trimming cost V 3 bases and J 0 bases; bases outside gene matches: 6.

DNA of the CDR3: TGTGCCAGCAGCCAAGATTACCGGACCTCTGGGGCCAACGTCCTGACTTTC. This sequence encodes CASSQDYRTSGANVLTF. This rearrangement joins TRBV3-1 to TRBJ2-6, with D hard to call. V lost 0 bases, J lost 0 bases, and 9 bases lay in between. This CDR3 has 17 residues. Germline lookup yields CDR1 LGHDT and CDR2 YNNKEL (reference sequence).

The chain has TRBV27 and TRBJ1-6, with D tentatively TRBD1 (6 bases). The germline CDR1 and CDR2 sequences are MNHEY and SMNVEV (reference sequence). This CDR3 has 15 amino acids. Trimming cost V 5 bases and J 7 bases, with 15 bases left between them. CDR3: CASSPEQGSNSPLHF. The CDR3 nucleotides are TGTGCCAGCAGTCCTGAACAGGGTTCCAATTCACCCCTCCACTTT.

In DNA form, the CDR3 reads TGTGCCAGCAGCCAACCGATCACTAGTGGTAATGAGCAGTTCTTC. Translated: CASSQPITSGNEQFF. The V and J genes are TRBV4-2 and TRBJ2-1, with D tentatively TRBD2 (5 bases). V was shortened by 2 bases and J by 7 bases, with 15 bases between the two germline ends. Per germline, CDR1 LGHNA and CDR2 YNFKEQ. The CDR3 extends over 15 amino acids.

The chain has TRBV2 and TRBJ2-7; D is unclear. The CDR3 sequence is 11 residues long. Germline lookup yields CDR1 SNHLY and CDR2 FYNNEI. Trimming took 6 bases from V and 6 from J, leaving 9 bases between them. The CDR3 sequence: CASRENGEQYF. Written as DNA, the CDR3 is TGTGCCAGCAGGGAAAACGGCGAGCAGTACTTC.

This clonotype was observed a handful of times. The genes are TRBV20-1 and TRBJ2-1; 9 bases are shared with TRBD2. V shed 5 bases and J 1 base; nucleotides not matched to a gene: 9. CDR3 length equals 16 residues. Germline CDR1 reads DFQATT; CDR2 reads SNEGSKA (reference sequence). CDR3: CSAPNLAGPSYNEQFF. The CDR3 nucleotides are TGCAGTGCTCCTAACCTAGCGGGGCCTTCCTACAATGAGCAGTTCTTC.

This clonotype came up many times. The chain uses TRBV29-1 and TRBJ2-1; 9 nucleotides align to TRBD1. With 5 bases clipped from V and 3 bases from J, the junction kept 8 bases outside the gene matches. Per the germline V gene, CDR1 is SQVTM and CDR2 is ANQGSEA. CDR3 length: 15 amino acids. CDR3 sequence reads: CSVHRGDRDYNEQFF. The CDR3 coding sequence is TGCAGCGTTCATAGGGGGGACAGGGACTACAATGAGCAGTTCTTC.